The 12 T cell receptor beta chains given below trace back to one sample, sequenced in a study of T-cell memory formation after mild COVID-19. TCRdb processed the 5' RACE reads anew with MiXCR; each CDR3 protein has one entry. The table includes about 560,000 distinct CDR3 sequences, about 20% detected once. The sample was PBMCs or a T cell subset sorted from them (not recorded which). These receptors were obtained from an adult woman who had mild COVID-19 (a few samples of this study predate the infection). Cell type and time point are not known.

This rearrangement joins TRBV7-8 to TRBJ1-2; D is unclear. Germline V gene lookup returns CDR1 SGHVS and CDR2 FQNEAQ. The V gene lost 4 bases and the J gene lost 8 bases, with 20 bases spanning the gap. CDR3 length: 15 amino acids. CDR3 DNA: TGTGCCAGCAGCTCCCGATTGATGGGCCCGGGGGGCTACACCTTC. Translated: CASSSRLMGPGGYTF. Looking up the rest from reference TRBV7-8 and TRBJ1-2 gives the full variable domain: GAGVSQSPRYKVAKRGQDVALRCDPISGHVSLFWYQQALGQGPEFLTYFQNEAQLDKSGLPSDRFFAERPEGSVSTLKIQRTQQEDSAVYLCASSSRLMGPGGYTFGSGTRLTVV.

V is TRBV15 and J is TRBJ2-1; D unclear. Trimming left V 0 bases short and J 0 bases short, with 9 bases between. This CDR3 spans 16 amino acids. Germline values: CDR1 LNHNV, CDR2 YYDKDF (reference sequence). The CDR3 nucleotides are TGTGCCACCAGCAGAGATTCTCCCGACTCCTACAATGAGCAGTTCTTC. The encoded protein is CATSRDSPDSYNEQFF.

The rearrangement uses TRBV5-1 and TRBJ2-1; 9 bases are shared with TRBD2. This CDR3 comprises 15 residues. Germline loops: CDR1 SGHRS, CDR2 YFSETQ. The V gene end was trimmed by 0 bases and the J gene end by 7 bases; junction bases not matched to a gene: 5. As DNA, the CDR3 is TGCGCCAGCAGCTTGGCGGCGGGAGGGCCAAATGAGCAGTTCTTC. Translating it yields CASSLAAGGPNEQFF.

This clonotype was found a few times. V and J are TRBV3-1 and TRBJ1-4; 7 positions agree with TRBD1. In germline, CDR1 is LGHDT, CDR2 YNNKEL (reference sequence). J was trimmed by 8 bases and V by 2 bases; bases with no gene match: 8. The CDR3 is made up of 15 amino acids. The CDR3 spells CASSQPGTAGEKLFF. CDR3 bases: TGTGCCAGCAGCCAACCCGGGACAGCGGGGGAAAAACTGTTTTTT.

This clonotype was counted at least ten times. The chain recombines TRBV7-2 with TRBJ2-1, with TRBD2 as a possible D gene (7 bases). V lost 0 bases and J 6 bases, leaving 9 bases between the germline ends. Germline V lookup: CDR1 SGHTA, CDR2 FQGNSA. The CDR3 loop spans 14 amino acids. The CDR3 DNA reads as TGTGCCAGCAGCTTAGCGGGGGGGCTCAATGAGCAGTTCTTC. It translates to CASSLAGGLNEQFF.

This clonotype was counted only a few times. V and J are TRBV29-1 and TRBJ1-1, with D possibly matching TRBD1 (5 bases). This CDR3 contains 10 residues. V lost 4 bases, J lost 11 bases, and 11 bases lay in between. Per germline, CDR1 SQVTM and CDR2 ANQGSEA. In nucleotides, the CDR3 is TGCAGCGTTGCTTTGACAGTTGCTTTCTTT. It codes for CSVALTVAFF.

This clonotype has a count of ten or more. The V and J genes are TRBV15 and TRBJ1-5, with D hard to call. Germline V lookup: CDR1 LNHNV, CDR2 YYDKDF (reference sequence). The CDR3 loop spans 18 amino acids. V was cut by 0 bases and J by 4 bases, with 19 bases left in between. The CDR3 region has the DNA TGTGCCACCAGCAGAGATTCAGTCTTGGGTCTTCGGAATCAGCCCCAGCATTTT. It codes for CATSRDSVLGLRNQPQHF.

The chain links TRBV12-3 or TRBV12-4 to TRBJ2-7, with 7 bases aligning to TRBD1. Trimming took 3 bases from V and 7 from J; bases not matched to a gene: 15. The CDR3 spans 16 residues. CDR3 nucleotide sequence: TGTGCCAGCAGTTTTGAAGGGTTCTCAGGGGGTAATGAGCAGTACTTC. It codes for CASSFEGFSGGNEQYF.

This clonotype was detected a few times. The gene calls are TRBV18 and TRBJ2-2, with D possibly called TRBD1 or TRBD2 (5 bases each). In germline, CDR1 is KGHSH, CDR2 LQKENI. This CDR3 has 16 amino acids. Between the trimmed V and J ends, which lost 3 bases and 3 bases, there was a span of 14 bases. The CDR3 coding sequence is TGTGCCAGCTCACCTCGGTCTGGGGGTGACACCGGGGAGCTGTTTTTT. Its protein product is CASSPRSGGDTGELFF.

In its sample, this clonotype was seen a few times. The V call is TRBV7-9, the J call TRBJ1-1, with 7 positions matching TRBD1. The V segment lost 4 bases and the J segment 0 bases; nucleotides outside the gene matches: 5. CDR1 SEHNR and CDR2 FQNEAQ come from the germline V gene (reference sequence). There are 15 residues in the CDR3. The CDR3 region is CASSSSTGLNTEAFF. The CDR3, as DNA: TGTGCCAGCAGCTCATCGACAGGGTTGAACACTGAAGCTTTCTTT.

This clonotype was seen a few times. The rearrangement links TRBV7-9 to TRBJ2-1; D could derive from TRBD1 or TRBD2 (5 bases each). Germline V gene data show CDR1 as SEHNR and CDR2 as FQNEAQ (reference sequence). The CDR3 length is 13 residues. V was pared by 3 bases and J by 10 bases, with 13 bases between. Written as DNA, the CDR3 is TGTGCCAGCAGCTTCTCGATCCGGGACGAGCAGTTCTTC. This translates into CASSFSIRDEQFF.

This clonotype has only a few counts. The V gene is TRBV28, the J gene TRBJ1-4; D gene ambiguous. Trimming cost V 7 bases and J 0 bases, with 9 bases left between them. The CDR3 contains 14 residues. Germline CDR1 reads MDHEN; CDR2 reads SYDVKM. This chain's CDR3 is CASTHSATNEKLFF. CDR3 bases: TGTGCCAGCACCCACAGTGCAACTAATGAAAAACTGTTTTTT.